The sequence of this TCR beta chain was determined in a study of identical twins. MiXCR, run by TCRdb on the 5' RACE reads, gives a single entry per CDR3 protein. The sample lists hundreds of thousands of distinct CDR3 sequences; roughly 8% were seen once. This clonotype was found many times. Its antigen remains unidentified. V lost 4 bases to trimming and J lost 9 bases, with 19 bases between them. The CDR3 totals 15 residues. Findings and limits, study-wide: Excess sharing by twins proved weaker in beta out-of-frame sequences.

These sequences were also reported in another study, on yellow fever vaccine responses in identical twins.

Sequencing input: PBMCs. The TCR originated in a woman between 18 and 29 years old in good health. The genes are TRBV12-3 or TRBV12-4 and TRBJ2-1, with a possible D match to TRBD2 (7 bases). The CDR3 DNA reads as TGTGCCAGCAGTTGGGGGCAAGGGAGGGGCGGTGAGCAGTTCTTC. It translates to CASSWGQGRGGEQFF.